The 13 T cell receptor beta chains in this list originate from one sample, sequenced in a study of blood T cell repertoires in COVID-19. Generated by immunoSEQ multiplex PCR, the TCRdb table keeps only in-frame clones and is missing some. The sample carries about 96,000 clones, around 82% recorded once. The sequencing input was peripheral blood. The source of these receptors is a man aged 45-65 years who had recovered from COVID-19.

The V and J genes are TRBV5-4 and TRBJ2-7, with 15 bases identical to TRBD2. There are 18 residues in the CDR3. Per germline, CDR1 SGHNT and CDR2 YYREEE (reference sequence). V was pared by 4 bases and J by 6 bases, with 14 bases of the junction left unmatched. The CDR3 nucleotides are TGTGCCAGCAGCGCAGGGACTAGCGGGAGGTTAAGTCCAAGCGAGCAGTACTTC. The encoded protein is CASSAGTSGRLSPSEQYF. Based on the CDR3 plus reference TRBV5-4 and TRBJ2-7, the full variable domain is ETGVTQSPTHLIKTRGQQVTLRCSSQSGHNTVSWYQQALGQGPQFIFQYYREEENGRGNFPPRFSGLQFPNYSSELNVNALELDDSALYLCASSAGTSGRLSPSEQYFGPGTRLTVT.

This clone showed up many times. This chain links TRBV3-1 (or the pseudogene TRBV3-2) with TRBJ1-4; 7 nucleotides agree with TRBD1. This CDR3 comprises 12 residues. CDR1 is LGHDT, CDR2 YNNKEL, per germline (reference sequence). The trim removed 8 bases at V and 3 bases at J, leaving 0 bases unmatched. The CDR3 nucleotides read TGTGCCAGCGGACAGGCTAATGAAAAACTGTTTTTT. Protein product: CASGQANEKLFF.

The V gene is TRBV19, the J gene TRBJ1-1; possible D gene TRBD1, 6 bases. CDR3 length equals 14 residues. V was clipped by 4 bases and J by 5 bases, with 14 bases between them. Germline assignment: CDR1 LNHDA and CDR2 SQIVND (reference sequence). As DNA, the CDR3 is TGTGCCAGTAGTACACGGGGGGGCAGGACTGAAGCTTTCTTT. Translating gives CASSTRGGRTEAFF.

The CDR3 spells CASSELQVGSPLHF. The CDR3 nucleotides read TGTGCCAGCAGTGAGTTGCAGGTCGGTTCACCCCTCCACTTT. J is TRBJ1-6 and V is TRBV2; D unresolved. From germline, CDR1 is SNHLY and CDR2 FYNNEI. The CDR3 totals 14 residues. V was cut by 3 bases and J by 9 bases, with 12 bases left in between.

The chain uses TRBV6-1 and TRBJ1-4; 7 bases agree with TRBD1. The CDR3 spans 16 residues. The V and J ends lost 4 bases and 3 bases, in that order; junction bases with no gene match: 8. Germline V gene data show CDR1 as MNHNS and CDR2 as SASEGT. The CDR3 DNA reads TGTGCCAGCAGTGTTGGGGCGGGACAGTCTAATGAAAAACTGTTTTTT. This translates into CASSVGAGQSNEKLFF.

To note about this clone: Other DNA sequences within the sample encode an identical CDR3. The V and J genes are TRBV15 and TRBJ2-2; tentative D call: TRBD1 (6 bases). CDR1 LNHNV and CDR2 YYDKDF come from the germline V gene (reference sequence). Trimming cost V 6 bases and J 5 bases, with 13 bases left between them. The CDR3 consists of 14 residues. CDR3 bases: TGTGCCACCAGACAGGGTGGTAATACCGGGGAGCTGTTTTTT. As protein: CATRQGGNTGELFF.

This clone was observed a single time. The chain uses TRBV18 and TRBJ1-1; 9 nucleotides match TRBD1. CDR1 is KGHSH, CDR2 LQKENI, per germline. The CDR3 sequence is 13 residues long. V shed 3 bases, J shed 7 bases, and the junction held 3 bases outside the gene matches. This chain's CDR3 is CASSPRQGDEAFF. The CDR3 region has the DNA TGTGCCAGCTCACCGCGACAGGGGGATGAAGCTTTCTTT.

This clone was seen a single time. The chain employs TRBV28 and TRBJ1-4; 12 positions agree with TRBD1. The CDR3 covers 17 residues. CDR1 MDHEN and CDR2 SYDVKM come from the germline V gene. Trimming removed 3 bases from V and 1 base from J; junction bases left unmatched: 3. CDR3 in DNA: TGTGCCAGCAGTTTCCGGGACAGGGGGCAAACTAATGAAAAACTGTTTTTT. Translation gives CASSFRDRGQTNEKLFF.

The V call is TRBV11-2, the J call TRBJ2-5; D may be TRBD1 (6 bases). Germline CDR1 reads SGHAT; CDR2 reads FQNNGV. The CDR3 is 16 amino acids. V lost 5 bases, J lost 4 bases, and 20 bases lay in between. The CDR3 sequence is CASSPIQQGKGETQYF. For the CDR3, the DNA is TGTGCCAGCAGCCCTATCCAACAGGGAAAAGGAGAGACCCAGTACTTC.

This clone was found a few times. The chain couples TRBV25-1 to TRBJ1-4; weak D call: TRBD1 (6 bases). V was pared by 6 bases and J by 1 base, with 6 bases between. CDR1 and CDR2 (germline): MGHDK, SYGVNS. This CDR3 contains 13 residues. CDR3 sequence (DNA): TGTGCCAGCAGACAGGGAACTAATGAAAAACTGTTTTTT. This encodes CASRQGTNEKLFF.

The chain combines TRBV7-2 with TRBJ2-3; the match to TRBD1 covers 9 bases. The CDR3 covers 14 residues. Germline V gene lookup returns CDR1 SGHTA and CDR2 FQGNSA. The J segment lost 4 bases and the V segment lost 6 bases, leaving 5 bases of the junction unmatched. DNA of the CDR3: TGTGCCAGCAGAGACAGGGGGAGGGCAGATACGCAGTATTTT. This translates into CASRDRGRADTQYF.

V gene TRBV27 combines with J gene TRBJ1-3; 11 nucleotides align to TRBD1. This CDR3 contains 17 residues. Germline V CDR1 and CDR2: MNHEY, SMNVEV (reference sequence). V lost 3 bases, J lost 2 bases, and 6 bases stayed unmatched. CDR3 sequence: CASSFSGQGAPGNTIYF. CDR3 bases: TGTGCCAGCAGTTTTTCAGGACAGGGGGCGCCTGGAAACACCATATATTTT.

The rearrangement joins TRBV4-2 to TRBJ1-1, with no clear D. Germline V gene lookup returns CDR1 LGHNA and CDR2 YNFKEQ. Between the trimmed V and J ends, which lost 4 bases and 1 base, there was a span of 4 bases. This CDR3 has 12 residues. The CDR3 DNA sequence: TGTGCCAGCAGCCTAAAGAACACTGAAGCTTTCTTT. Residues: CASSLKNTEAFF.